This T cell receptor (beta chain) was observed in a study of blood T cell repertoires in COVID-19. Ten or more counts support this clone. Produced via immunoSEQ multiplex PCR; TCRdb's table is partial and in-frame only. The sample holds under 150,000 clones; approximately 85% are singletons and the top ten take approximately 8%. This CDR3 has 12 amino acids. Germline V CDR1 and CDR2: SEHNR, FQNEAQ (reference sequence). Losses at the gene ends were 6 bases for V and 7 bases for J; bases not matched to a gene: 6. Input material: peripheral blood. The origin of this receptor is an older woman with COVID-19, enrolled during active disease. The J gene is TRBJ2-7, the V gene TRBV7-9; 7 nucleotides match TRBD2. CDR3 sequence: CASRFGLGEQYF. The CDR3 region has the DNA TGTGCCAGCAGATTTGGACTAGGGGAGCAGTACTTC.